This T cell receptor (beta chain) was recorded in a study of T cell changes during pregnancy in multiple sclerosis. Repertoires were generated with immunoSEQ multiplex PCR, while TCRdb's copy carries only in-frame clones and drops some. The data hold about 93,000 clones, with 85% to 95% observed a single time. V was trimmed by 5 bases and J by 0 bases, leaving 11 bases between them. The V gene's germline CDR1 is MNHEY and CDR2 SVGAGI. The CDR3 consists of 15 residues. This TCR came from a female donor with multiple sclerosis, enrolled in a pregnancy study. The chain links TRBV6-5 to TRBJ1-3, with unresolved D. Sample: peripheral blood, taken after pregnancy. Here the CDR3 reads CASSTMPVSGNTIYF. Here the CDR3 DNA reads TGTGCCAGCAGTACGATGCCGGTCTCTGGAAACACCATATATTTT.